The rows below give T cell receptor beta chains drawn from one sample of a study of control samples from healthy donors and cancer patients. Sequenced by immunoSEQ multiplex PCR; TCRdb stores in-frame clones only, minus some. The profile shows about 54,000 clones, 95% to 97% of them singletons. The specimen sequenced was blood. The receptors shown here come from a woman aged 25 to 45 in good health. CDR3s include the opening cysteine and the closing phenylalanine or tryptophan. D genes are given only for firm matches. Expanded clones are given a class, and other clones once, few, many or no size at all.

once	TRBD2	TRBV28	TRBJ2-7	TGTGCCAGCAGTCGGGGGCTGACTAGCGGCCCCTCCGAGCAGTACTTC	CASSRGLTSGPSEQYF
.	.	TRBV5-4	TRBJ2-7	TGTGCCAGCAGCCTCCGGGACTTTCCCTACGAGCAGTACTTC	CASSLRDFPYEQYF
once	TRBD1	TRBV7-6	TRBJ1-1	TGTGCCAGCAGCGTGACAGGGGGCGTGGGCACTGAAGCTTTCTTT	CASSVTGGVGTEAFF
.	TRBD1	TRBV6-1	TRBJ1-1	TGTGCCAGCAGTGAAGCGGGGACAGGGTCCGGAGTGGCTTTCTTT	CASSEAGTGSGVAFF
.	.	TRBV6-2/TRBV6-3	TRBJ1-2	TGTGCCAGCAGTTACTCCCTCATTTTTGGCTACACCTTC	CASSYSLIFGYTF
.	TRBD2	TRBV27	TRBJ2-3	TGTGCCAGCAGTCCACTAGCGGGAGGGTCAGATACGCAGTATTTT	CASSPLAGGSDTQYF
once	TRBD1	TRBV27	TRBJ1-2	TGTGCCAGCAGCAGACCCGGGACAGGGGGGGTCCATGGCTACACCTTC	CASSRPGTGGVHGYTF
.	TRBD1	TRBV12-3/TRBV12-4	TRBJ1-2	TGTGCCAGCAGTTTCGGCCAGGGGGATGGCTACACCTTC	CASSFGQGDGYTF
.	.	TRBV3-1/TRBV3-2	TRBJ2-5	TGTGCCAGCAGCTTCCGGGACTGGAAGACCCAGTACTTC	CASSFRDWKTQYF
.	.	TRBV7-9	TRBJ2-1	TGTGCCAGCAGCTCTCGGGGAGATGAGCAGTTCTTC	CASSSRGDEQFF
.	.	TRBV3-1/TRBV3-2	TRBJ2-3	TGTGCCAGCTGGAGTGGGGGAGGCACAGATACGCAGTATTTT	CASWSGGGTDTQYF
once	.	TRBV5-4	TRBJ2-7	TGTGCCAGCAGCCCTGACGGGCAGCCCTGGGAGCAGTACTTC	CASSPDGQPWEQYF
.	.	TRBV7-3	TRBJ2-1	TGTGCCAGCAGCTTAACGGGGGGCAATGAGCAGTTCTTC	CASSLTGGNEQFF
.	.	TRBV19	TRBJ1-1	TGTGCCAGTAGTATCCAGGGAACCAACACTGAAGCTTTCTTT	CASSIQGTNTEAFF
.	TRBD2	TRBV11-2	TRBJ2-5	TGTGCCAGCACCCAAGAGGGACTAGCGGGACTGGAGACCCAGTACTTC	CASTQEGLAGLETQYF
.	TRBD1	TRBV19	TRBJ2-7	TGTGCCACAGGACAGGCCTACGAGCAGTACTTC	CATGQAYEQYF
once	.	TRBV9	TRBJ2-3	TGTGCCAGCAGCGTAGGTCCAGGGCCCACAGATACGCAGTATTTT	CASSVGPGPTDTQYF
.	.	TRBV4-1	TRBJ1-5	TGCGCCAGCAGCCAGCCCGACACCGTCGGGAGCAATCAGCCCCAGCATTTT	CASSQPDTVGSNQPQHF
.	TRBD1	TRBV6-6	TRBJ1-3	TGTGCCAGCAGTTCGACGACAGGGGGTTATGGAAACACCATATATTTT	CASSSTTGGYGNTIYF
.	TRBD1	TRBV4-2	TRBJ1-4	TGTGCCAGCAGCCAGTCCGACAGGGAGAATGAAAAACTGTTTTTT	CASSQSDRENEKLFF